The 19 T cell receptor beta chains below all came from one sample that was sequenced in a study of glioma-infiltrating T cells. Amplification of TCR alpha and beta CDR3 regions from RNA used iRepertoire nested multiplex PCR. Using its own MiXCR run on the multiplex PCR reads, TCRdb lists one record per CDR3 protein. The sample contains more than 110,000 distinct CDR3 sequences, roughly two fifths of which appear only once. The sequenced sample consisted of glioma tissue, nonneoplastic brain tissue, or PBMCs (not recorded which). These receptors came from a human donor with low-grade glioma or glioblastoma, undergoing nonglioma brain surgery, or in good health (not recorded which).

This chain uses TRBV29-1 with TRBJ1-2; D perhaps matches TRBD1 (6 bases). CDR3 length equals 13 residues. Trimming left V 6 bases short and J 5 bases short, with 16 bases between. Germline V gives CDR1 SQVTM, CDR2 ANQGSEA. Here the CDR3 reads CSVLSGGGYGYTF. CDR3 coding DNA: TGCAGCGTCTTGTCGGGGGGCGGATATGGCTACACCTTC.

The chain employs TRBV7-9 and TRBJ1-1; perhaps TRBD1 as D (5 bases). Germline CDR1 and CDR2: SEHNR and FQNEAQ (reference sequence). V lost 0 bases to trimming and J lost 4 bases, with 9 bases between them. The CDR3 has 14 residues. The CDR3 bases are TGTGCCAGCAGCTTAGCAGGGGCGGCCACTGAAGCTTTCTTT. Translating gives CASSLAGAATEAFF.

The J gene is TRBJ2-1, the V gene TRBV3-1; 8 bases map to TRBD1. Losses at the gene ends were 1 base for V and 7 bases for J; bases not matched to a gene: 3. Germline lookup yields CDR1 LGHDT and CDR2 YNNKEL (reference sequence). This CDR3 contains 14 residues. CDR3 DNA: TGTGCCAGCAGCCAAGCTACAGGGGGAAATGAGCAGTTCTTC. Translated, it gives CASSQATGGNEQFF.

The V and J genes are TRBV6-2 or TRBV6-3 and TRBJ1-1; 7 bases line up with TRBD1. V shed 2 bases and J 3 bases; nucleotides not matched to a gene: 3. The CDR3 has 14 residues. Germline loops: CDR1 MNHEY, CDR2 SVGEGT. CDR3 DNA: TGTGCCAGCAGTTACGCGACAGGGTACACTGAAGCTTTCTTT. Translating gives CASSYATGYTEAFF.

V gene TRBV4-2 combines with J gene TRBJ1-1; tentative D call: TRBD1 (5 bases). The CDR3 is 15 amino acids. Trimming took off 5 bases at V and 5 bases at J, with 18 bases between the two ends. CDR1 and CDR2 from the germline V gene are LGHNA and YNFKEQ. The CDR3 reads CASSAILAGNTEAFF. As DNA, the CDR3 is TGTGCCAGCAGCGCAATCCTGGCAGGGAATACTGAAGCTTTCTTT.

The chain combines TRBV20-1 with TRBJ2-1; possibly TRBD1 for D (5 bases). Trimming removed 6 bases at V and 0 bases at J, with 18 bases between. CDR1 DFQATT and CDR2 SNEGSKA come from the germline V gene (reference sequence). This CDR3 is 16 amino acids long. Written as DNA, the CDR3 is TGCAGTGCGAGGACAAAGGGTACGAGCTCCTACAATGAGCAGTTCTTC. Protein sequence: CSARTKGTSSYNEQFF.

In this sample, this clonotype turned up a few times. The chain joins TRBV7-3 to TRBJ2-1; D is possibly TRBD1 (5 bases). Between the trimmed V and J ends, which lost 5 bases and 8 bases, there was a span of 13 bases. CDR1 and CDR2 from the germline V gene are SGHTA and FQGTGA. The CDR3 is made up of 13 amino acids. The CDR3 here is CASSPTPRDEQFF. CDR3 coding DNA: TGTGCCAGCAGCCCGACACCCAGGGATGAGCAGTTCTTC.

The CDR3 sequence: CASGEILGDTQYF. The CDR3, as DNA: TGTGCCAGTGGAGAAATCCTGGGAGATACGCAGTATTTT. The chain employs TRBV2 and TRBJ2-3; D gene uncertain. Germline-derived CDR1 and CDR2 are SNHLY and FYNNEI. The CDR3 covers 13 residues. V was trimmed by 9 bases and J by 5 bases, leaving 15 bases between them.

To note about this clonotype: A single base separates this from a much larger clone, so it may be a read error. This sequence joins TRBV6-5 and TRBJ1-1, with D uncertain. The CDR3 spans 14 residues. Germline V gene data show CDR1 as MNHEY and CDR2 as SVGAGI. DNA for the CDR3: TGTGACAGCAGTCCCGGAGGCGTCAACACTGAAGCTTTCTTT. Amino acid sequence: CDSSPGGVNTEAFF.

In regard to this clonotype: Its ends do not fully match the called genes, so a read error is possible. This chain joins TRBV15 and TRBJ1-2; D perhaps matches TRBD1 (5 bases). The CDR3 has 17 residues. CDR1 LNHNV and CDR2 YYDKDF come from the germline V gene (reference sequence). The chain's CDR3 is CATSRDISGGGAYGYAF. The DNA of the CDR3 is TGTGCCACCAGCAGAGATATCAGCGGTGGCGGGGCCTATGGCTACGCCTTC.

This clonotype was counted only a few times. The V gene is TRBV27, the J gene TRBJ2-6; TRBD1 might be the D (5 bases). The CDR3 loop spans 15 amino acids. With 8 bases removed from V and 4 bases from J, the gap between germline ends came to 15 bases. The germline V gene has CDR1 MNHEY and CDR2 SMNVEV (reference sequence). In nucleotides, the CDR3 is TGTGCCAGCCGAAGTTTACAGGTCGGGGCCAACGTCCTGACTTTC. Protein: CASRSLQVGANVLTF.

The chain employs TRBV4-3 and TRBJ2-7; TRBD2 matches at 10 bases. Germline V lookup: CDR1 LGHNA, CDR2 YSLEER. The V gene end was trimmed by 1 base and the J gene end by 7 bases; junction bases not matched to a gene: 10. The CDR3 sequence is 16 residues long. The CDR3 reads CASSQALAGEGREQYF. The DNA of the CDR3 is TGCGCCAGCAGCCAAGCTCTAGCGGGAGAAGGACGAGAGCAGTACTTC.

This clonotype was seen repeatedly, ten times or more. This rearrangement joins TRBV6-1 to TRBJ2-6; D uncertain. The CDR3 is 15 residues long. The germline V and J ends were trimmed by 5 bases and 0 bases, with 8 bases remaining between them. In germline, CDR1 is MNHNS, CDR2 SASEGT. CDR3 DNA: TGTGCCAGCAGTCTGCCCACCTCTGGGGCCAACGTCCTGACTTTC. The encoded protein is CASSLPTSGANVLTF.

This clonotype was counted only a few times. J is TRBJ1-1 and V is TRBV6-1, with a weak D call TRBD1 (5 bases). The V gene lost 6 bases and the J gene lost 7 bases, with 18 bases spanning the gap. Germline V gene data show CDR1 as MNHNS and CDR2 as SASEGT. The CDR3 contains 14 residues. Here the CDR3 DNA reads TGTGCCAGCAGATCCGGGACGGATTCCGGTGAAGCTTTCTTT. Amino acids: CASRSGTDSGEAFF.

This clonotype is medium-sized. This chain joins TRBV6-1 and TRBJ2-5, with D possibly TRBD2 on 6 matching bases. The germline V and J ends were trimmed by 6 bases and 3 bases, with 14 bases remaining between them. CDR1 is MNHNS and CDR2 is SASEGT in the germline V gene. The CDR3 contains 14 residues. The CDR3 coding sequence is TGTGCCAGCAGCCGCGGGACTTCGAAAGAGACCCAGTACTTC. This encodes CASSRGTSKETQYF.

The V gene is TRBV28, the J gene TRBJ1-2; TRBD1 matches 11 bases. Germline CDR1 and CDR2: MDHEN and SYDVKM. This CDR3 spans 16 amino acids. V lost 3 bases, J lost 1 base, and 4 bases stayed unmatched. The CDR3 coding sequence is TGTGCCAGCAGTTTCGGACAGGGGGCTGGTAACTATGGCTACACCTTC. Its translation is CASSFGQGAGNYGYTF.

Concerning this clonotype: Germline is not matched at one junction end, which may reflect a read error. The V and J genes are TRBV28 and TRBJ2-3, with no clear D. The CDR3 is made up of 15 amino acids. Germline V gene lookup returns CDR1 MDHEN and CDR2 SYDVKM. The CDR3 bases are TGTGCCAGCAGTTTATACAGTCCGCGAACAGATACGCAGTGTTTT. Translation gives CASSLYSPRTDTQCF.

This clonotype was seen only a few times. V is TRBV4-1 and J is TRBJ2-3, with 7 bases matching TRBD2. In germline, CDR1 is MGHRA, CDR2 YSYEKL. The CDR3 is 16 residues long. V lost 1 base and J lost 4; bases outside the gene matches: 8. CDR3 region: CASSQGAGRSADTQYF. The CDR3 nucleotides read TGCGCCAGCAGCCAAGGGGCCGGGAGGTCTGCAGATACGCAGTATTTT.

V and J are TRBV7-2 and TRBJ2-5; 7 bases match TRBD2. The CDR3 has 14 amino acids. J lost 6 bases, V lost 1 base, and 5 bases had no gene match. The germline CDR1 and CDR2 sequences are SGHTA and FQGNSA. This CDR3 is CASSLGGGGKTQYF. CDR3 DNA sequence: TGTGCCAGCAGCTTAGGCGGGGGTGGAAAGACCCAGTACTTC.